One sample yielded the 23 T cell receptor beta chains listed below, sequenced in a study of blood T cell repertoires in COVID-19. Clones were sequenced by immunoSEQ multiplex PCR, and TCRdb holds only the in-frame ones, with some missing. This table holds more than 80,000 clones, approximately 83% found once. The source material was peripheral blood. Every receptor here comes from a woman of 80 years or more with active or convalescent COVID-19.

The chain employs TRBV6-5 and TRBJ2-7, with TRBD1 matching 7 bases. The CDR3 loop spans 13 amino acids. The ends lost 2 bases at V and 6 bases at J; junction bases unmatched: 4. Germline CDR1 MNHEY, CDR2 SVGAGI. The CDR3: CASSYRGRPEQYF. The CDR3 coding sequence is TGTGCCAGCAGTTACAGGGGGCGTCCCGAGCAGTACTTC.

The V call is TRBV28, the J call TRBJ1-2; 8 bases map to TRBD1. Trimming took 7 bases from V and 3 from J; bases not matched to a gene: 7. This CDR3 spans 14 amino acids. Germline V gives CDR1 MDHEN, CDR2 SYDVKM. CDR3 sequence: CASTFPGGDYGYTF. Here the CDR3 DNA reads TGTGCCAGCACATTCCCAGGGGGCGACTATGGCTACACCTTC.

V and J are TRBV21-1 and TRBJ1-5; the table's D gene call, TRBD1, was not cross checked with the DNA. TRBV21-1 is shown as a pseudogene. This CDR3 has 17 amino acids. CDR3 residues: CASSKVFTLQGRQPQHF. The CDR3 DNA follows: TGTGCCAGCAGCAAAGTTTTCACACTACAGGGGAGGCAGCCCCAGCATTTT.

V is TRBV27 and J is TRBJ2-1; a possible D gene is TRBD2 (5 bases). Germline values: CDR1 MNHEY, CDR2 SMNVEV (reference sequence). This CDR3 region has 15 residues. V was shortened by 2 bases and J by 9 bases, with 17 bases between the two germline ends. CDR3 sequence (DNA): TGTGCCAGCAGTTTAGTTAGCGACCCGGACGGTGAGCAGTTCTTC. This codes for CASSLVSDPDGEQFF.

The V gene is TRBV11-3, the J gene TRBJ2-3, with TRBD1 as a possible D gene (5 bases). Deletions cut 1 base from V and 4 bases from J, with 9 bases between. The germline V gene has CDR1 SGHNT and CDR2 YENEEA. This CDR3 contains 14 residues. This chain's CDR3 is CASSLGRAADTQYF. The CDR3 bases are TGTGCCAGCAGCTTAGGCAGGGCGGCAGATACGCAGTATTTT.

The gene calls are TRBV19 and TRBJ1-5, with D possibly being TRBD1 (6 bases). Germline V gene data show CDR1 as LNHDA and CDR2 as SQIVND (reference sequence). V was trimmed by 5 bases and J by 6 bases, leaving 23 bases between them. The length of the CDR3 is 17 residues. CDR3 in DNA: TGTGCCAGTAGTCTTAACAGGGCTCTCGTCTCTGGTCAGCCCCAGCATTTT. Its translation is CASSLNRALVSGQPQHF.

The V and J genes are TRBV30 and TRBJ1-1, with 9 bases that match TRBD1. The V segment lost 6 bases and the J segment 7 bases; nucleotides outside the gene matches: 12. Germline assignment: CDR1 GTSNPN and CDR2 SVGIG (reference sequence). The CDR3 totals 14 residues. The DNA of the CDR3 is TGTGCCTGTATCTCCCGGGACAGGGTCAATGAAGCTTTCTTT. Its translation is CACISRDRVNEAFF.

This clone was seen more than once but under ten times. The chain links TRBV7-2 to TRBJ2-2, with 12 bases fitting TRBD2. V lost 1 base to trimming and J lost 5 bases; unmatched junction nucleotides: 5. The CDR3 covers 17 residues. Germline-derived CDR1 and CDR2 are SGHTA and FQGNSA. This CDR3 is CASSLVPLAGGTGELFF. The CDR3 nucleotides read TGTGCCAGCAGCTTAGTTCCACTAGCGGGGGGTACCGGGGAGCTGTTTTTT. Full variable domain (outside the CDR3, taken from reference TRBV7-2 and TRBJ2-2): GAGVSQSPSNKVTEKGKDVELRCDPISGHTALYWYRQSLGQGLEFLIYFQGNSAPDKSGLPSDRFSAERTGGSVSTLTIQRTQQEDSAVYLCASSLVPLAGGTGELFFGEGSRLTVL.

The genes are TRBV12-3 or TRBV12-4 and TRBJ2-5; TRBD1 is a possible D gene (6 bases). The ends were cut back, 3 bases at V and 7 bases at J, with 12 bases in the middle. The CDR3 totals 13 residues. CDR3 nucleotides: TGTGCCAGCAGTTTTAGACAGGCAGGGACCCAGTACTTC. Amino acids: CASSFRQAGTQYF.

This clone appeared a single time. The chain carries TRBV12-1 and TRBJ2-7; the table's D call, TRBD2, has no DNA check behind it. TRBV12-1 is a listed pseudogene. This CDR3 spans 16 amino acids. The CDR3 is CASSLGTSGGLMEQYF. The CDR3 DNA is TGTGCCAGCAGCTTAGGGACTAGCGGGGGACTTATGGAGCAGTACTTC.

In its sample, this clone was seen a few times. V is TRBV6-2 or TRBV6-3 and J is TRBJ2-5, with no clear D. The CDR3 totals 12 residues. Looked up from germline, CDR1 is MNHEY and CDR2 is SVGEGT. The V end was cut by 5 bases, the J end by 5 bases, with 9 bases between. The DNA of the CDR3 is TGTGCCAGCAGTCCACTCCTTGAGACCCAGTACTTC. Encoded protein: CASSPLLETQYF.

This clone was observed a handful of times. V is TRBV28 and J is TRBJ2-7, with D perhaps matching TRBD2 (5 bases). Germline values: CDR1 MDHEN, CDR2 SYDVKM. V was cut by 8 bases and J by 2 bases, with 13 bases left in between. This CDR3 spans 13 amino acids. This chain's CDR3 is CASRVASTYEQYF. The CDR3 DNA reads TGTGCCAGCCGCGTAGCGTCCACCTACGAGCAGTACTTC.

This clone has a single count. The rearrangement uses TRBV7-6 and TRBJ2-1; 10 nucleotides match TRBD2. Germline values: CDR1 SGHVS, CDR2 FNYEAQ. Trimming at V came to 2 bases and at J to 3 bases, leaving 13 bases not matched to a gene. The CDR3 spans 19 residues. CDR3 coding DNA: TGTGCCAGCAGCTTATCGCGGACAGGACTAGCGGAGTACTACAATGAGCAGTTCTTC. Translation: CASSLSRTGLAEYYNEQFF.

The CDR3 coding sequence is TGCGCCAGCAGCTCGGGAGGACAGGGGTACACCCGGGAGCAGTACTTC. It is translated as CASSSGGQGYTREQYF. The rearrangement uses TRBV5-1 and TRBJ2-7, with TRBD1 matching 9 bases. The ends lost 3 bases at V and 7 bases at J; junction bases unmatched: 14. This CDR3 contains 16 residues. Germline values: CDR1 SGHRS, CDR2 YFSETQ.

The CDR3 DNA sequence: TGCGCCAGCAGTACCGGGACAGAAGCTTTCTTT. Translating it yields CASSTGTEAFF. The chain recombines TRBV5-1 with TRBJ1-1, with a tentative D call TRBD1 (6 bases). The V gene lost 5 bases and the J gene lost 8 bases, with 10 bases spanning the gap. From germline, CDR1 is SGHRS and CDR2 YFSETQ. The CDR3 has 11 amino acids.

The rearrangement links TRBV7-2 to TRBJ2-1; D is uncertain. V was trimmed by 2 bases and J by 9 bases, leaving 11 bases between them. CDR1 is SGHTA and CDR2 is FQGNSA in the germline V gene. The CDR3 spans 13 residues. Here the CDR3 DNA reads TGTGCCAGCAGCTTACAGCCTACGGGTGAGCAGTTCTTC. Protein sequence: CASSLQPTGEQFF.

This sequence joins TRBV5-1 and TRBJ2-5; the match to TRBD2 covers 8 bases. The germline CDR1 and CDR2 sequences are SGHRS and YFSETQ. V trimming: 5 bases; J trimming: 4 bases; junction bases outside the gene matches: 7. The CDR3 length is 14 residues. CDR3 sequence (DNA): TGCGCCAGCAGTCCGGGACTAGTCGGAGAGACCCAGTACTTC. As protein: CASSPGLVGETQYF. The full variable domain, rest sourced from reference TRBV5-1 and TRBJ2-5, is KAGVTQTPRYLIKTRGQQVTLSCSPISGHRSVSWYQQTPGQGLQFLFEYFSETQRNKGNFPGRFSGRQFSNSRSEMNVSTLELGDSALYLCASSPGLVGETQYFGPGTRLLVL.

This clone appeared a single time. The chain has TRBV9 and TRBJ2-1; unclear D gene. Germline loops: CDR1 SGDLS, CDR2 YYNGEE. Trimming took off 4 bases at V and 3 bases at J, with 11 bases between the two ends. The length of the CDR3 is 14 residues. CDR3 sequence: CASSPRNLYNEQFF. The CDR3 DNA is TGTGCCAGCAGCCCCCGTAATCTCTACAATGAGCAGTTCTTC.

The CDR3 DNA is TGCGCCAGCAGCTTGCATCTCCCAGCGGGAGGGGGTTTTGAAGAGACCCAGTACTTC. Its translation: CASSLHLPAGGGFEETQYF. The V and J genes are TRBV5-1 and TRBJ2-5; TRBD2 agrees at 10 bases. CDR3 size: 19 residues. V shed 1 base and J 3 bases; nucleotides not matched to a gene: 15. The germline V gene encodes CDR1 SGHRS and CDR2 YFSETQ.

V usage is TRBV5-1 and J usage is TRBJ2-2, with 9 bases identical to TRBD2. J was trimmed by 9 bases and V by 0 bases; bases with no gene match: 6. Germline CDR1 SGHRS, CDR2 YFSETQ. The CDR3 contains 15 residues. The CDR3 reads CASSLVVSGSRELFF. The CDR3 DNA sequence: TGCGCCAGCAGCTTGGTGGTTAGCGGGAGCCGGGAGCTGTTTTTT.

The chain employs TRBV28 and TRBJ1-5; TRBD1 aligns across 11 bases. Per the germline V gene, CDR1 is MDHEN and CDR2 is SYDVKM. The CDR3 has 14 amino acids. V shed 6 bases and J 6 bases; nucleotides not matched to a gene: 4. The DNA for the CDR3 is TGTGCCAGCAGGGGGACAGGGGGAGGTCAGCCCCAGCATTTT. Protein: CASRGTGGGQPQHF.

The rearrangement uses TRBV5-4 and TRBJ2-1; D is possibly TRBD1 (6 bases). The CDR3 has 14 amino acids. The ends were cut back, 2 bases at V and 6 bases at J, with 12 bases in the middle. Germline CDR1 and CDR2: SGHNT and YYREEE (reference sequence). The CDR3 sequence: CASSFQGPGNEQFF. As DNA, the CDR3 is TGTGCCAGCAGCTTTCAGGGGCCCGGCAATGAGCAGTTCTTC.

The chain joins TRBV11-3 to TRBJ1-2; 7 positions agree with TRBD1. The CDR3 loop spans 15 amino acids. Germline V lookup: CDR1 SGHNT, CDR2 YENEEA. Trimming took 1 base from V and 4 from J; bases not matched to a gene: 6. CDR3 coding DNA: TGTGCCAGCAGCTTAGGCCGGGGACAGATCTATGGCTACACCTTC. Translation gives CASSLGRGQIYGYTF.